This T cell receptor beta chain was identified in a study of blood T cell repertoires in COVID-19. Whole-study context: In each case, the material was cDNA or gDNA derived from T cells, B-cell-depleted T cells, or PBMCs.

Sequenced by immunoSEQ multiplex PCR; TCRdb stores in-frame clones only, minus some. This table holds a few hundred thousand clones, 70% to 90% found once. V lost 6 bases to trimming and J lost 3 bases, with 15 bases between them. The CDR3 runs to 14 residues. CDR1 is MGHDK and CDR2 is SYGVNS in the germline V gene. The genes are TRBV25-1 and TRBJ2-7; D is perhaps TRBD2 (6 bases). The sequence came from a woman between 45 and 65 years old who had recovered from COVID-19. The sequencing input was peripheral blood. CDR3 DNA sequence: TGTGCCAGCAGGGAAACGGGGGATAGCTACGAGCAGTACTTC. Translated: CASRETGDSYEQYF.